This entry describes one T cell receptor (beta chain). Antigen: not known. Clones were read by immunoSEQ multiplex PCR, and TCRdb kept only the in-frame ones, dropping some. The table records 20,000 to 30,000 clones, roughly two thirds of them present only once. The data belong to a study of vaccination effects on CD4 cells after COVID-19. Turning to the study itself: Samples that were drawn after vaccination came a median of 72 days after the second dose.

Viral peptide pool expansion of antigen-specific CD4+ T cells preceded sequencing in the ViraFEST assay. CD4+ T cell isolation took place after approximately 11 days of culture. As their vaccination, participants received two doses of either BNT162b2 or mRNA-1273. The study found no prior SARS-CoV-2 infection in the vaccine recipients, who tested negative for nucleocapsid antibodies. At days 3 and 7, half of the medium was exchanged for IL-2 medium. Germline V lookup: CDR1 LNHDA, CDR2 SQIVND (reference sequence). This CDR3 has 20 residues. With V trimmed by 4 bases and J by 0 bases, 15 bases remained unmatched.

The V gene is TRBV19, the J gene TRBJ2-1; 10 bases are a match to TRBD2. The clonotype originates from a human donor who received a COVID-19 vaccine. Specimen: CD4+ T cells from PBMCs cultured with SARS-CoV-2 spike peptides, collected after COVID-19 vaccination. The CDR3 sequence: CASSTQTSGFSISSYNEQFF. The DNA of the CDR3 is TGTGCCAGTAGTACGCAGACTAGCGGGTTTTCAATCAGCTCCTACAATGAGCAGTTCTTC.